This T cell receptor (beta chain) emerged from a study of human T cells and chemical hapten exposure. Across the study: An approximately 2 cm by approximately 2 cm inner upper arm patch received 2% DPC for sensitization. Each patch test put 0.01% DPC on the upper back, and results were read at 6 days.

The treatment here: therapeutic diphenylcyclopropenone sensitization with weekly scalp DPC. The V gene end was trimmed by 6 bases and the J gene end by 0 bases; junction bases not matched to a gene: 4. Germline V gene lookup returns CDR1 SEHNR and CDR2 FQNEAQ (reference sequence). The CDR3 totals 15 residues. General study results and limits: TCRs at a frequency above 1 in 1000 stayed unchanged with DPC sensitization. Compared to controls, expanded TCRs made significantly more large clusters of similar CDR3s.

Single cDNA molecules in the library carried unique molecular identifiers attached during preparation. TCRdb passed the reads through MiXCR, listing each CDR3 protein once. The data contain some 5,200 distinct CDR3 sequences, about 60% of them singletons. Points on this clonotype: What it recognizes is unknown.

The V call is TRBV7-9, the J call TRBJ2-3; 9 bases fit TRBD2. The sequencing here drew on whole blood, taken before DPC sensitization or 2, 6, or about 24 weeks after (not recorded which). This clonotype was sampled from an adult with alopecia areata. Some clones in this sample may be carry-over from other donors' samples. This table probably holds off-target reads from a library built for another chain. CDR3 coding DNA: TGTGCCAGCAGTCCTAGCGGGGTCAGCACAGATACGCAGTATTTT. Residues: CASSPSGVSTDTQYF.